This TCR beta chain was sequenced in a study of T cell responses to AZD1222 COVID-19 vaccine (dated by TCRdb to the early 2020s). As for the study more broadly: AZD1222 recipients given second doses at about 4 weeks or at about 12 weeks were pooled, since spike-specific TCR depth and breadth were not found to differ between the two schedules. TCR sequencing was performed for about 240 trial participants, of whom about 200 were given two doses of AZD1222 and around 25 were given two doses of MenACWY control vaccine. Trial participants were enrolled by age into 18-55, 56-69 and 70-plus year subgroups, with 148, 28 and 57 TCR-sequenced participants respectively.

A remark on this clone: Its antigen remains undetermined. No base-level quality is on record; no much larger clone is a single base apart.

The CDR3 regions of human TCRbeta chains were analyzed by immunosequencing. As for the original processing: Repertoire TCRs were matched against a reference library of SARS-CoV-2-specific TCRs generated with the MIRA antigen-specificity platform. Breadth was defined as the fraction of unique TCRs that were SARS-CoV-2-associated. Depth was defined as the fraction of total T cells that were SARS-CoV-2-associated. Using the MIRA data, every spike-specific TCR was mapped to the spike region that the TCR reacted to and assigned to either a CD4 or a CD8 class. Log10-transformed breadth and depth values were compared by one-way ANOVA with Sidak's multiple comparisons tests. What TCRdb holds here is the immuneACCESS table cut down to in-frame rearrangements. Part of the clones is not present; checked against another copy, under half of the missing clones reflect an unresolved V gene, and the others are unexplained. D and trimming come from the DNA, and the V and J calls and clone size come from that table. The sample table holds 95,000 to 150,000 clones, of which less than 90% were seen once. The ten largest account for 9.8% of the sample.

What the study reported, not specific to this receptor: Conclusions about previously exposed vaccinees are limited, since just 5 to 7 AZD1222 recipients were seropositive for SARS-CoV-2 at baseline. No day 14 peak-response samples were available, so repertoires were characterized only after the peak T cell response. The 56-69-year group was small, and its depth increase did not reach significance, likely because of low power. Nearly half of unique spike-specific TCRs reportedly recognized epitopes outside regions mutated in the B.1.351 and B.1.1.7 variants. The whole spike protein was spanned by vaccine-associated CD4 TCRs, and dominant responses were seen in regions 160-218 and 743-854. Most participants were white British and females outnumbered males, and the authors suggested that clonal diversity may have been underestimated. A significant rise in spike-specific TCR breadth and depth was observed after two AZD1222 doses relative to day 0 and relative to MenACWY recipients.

The time point label, as the study defines it: baseline before first vaccination. The vaccinee samples were drawn from two UK trials, COV001 and COV002, one of which was a single-blind randomized controlled phase 2/3 trial testing AZD1222 (ChAdOx1 nCoV-19) in healthy adults. Trial participant PBMC samples were collected at day 0 and day 28 after the second dose for TCRbeta chain sequencing. V is pared back by 1 base and J by 0 bases, with 8 bases lying between the germline termini. In the germline V gene, CDR1 corresponds to MGHRA and CDR2 to YSYEKL. The CDR3 measures 15 amino acids from cysteine to phenylalanine. Just CDR3 DNA is preserved here, 45 bases in frame from base 1.

The chain uses TRBV4-1 and TRBJ2-3; confidence is insufficient to name the D gene. This sequence was found in an adult in good health. This sample comprised peripheral blood, obtained on day 0 of AZD1222 vaccination. This receptor carries the CDR3 CASSQVSPSTDTQYF. The nucleotide sequence reads as follows: TGCGCCAGCAGCCAAGTATCCCCTAGCACAGATACGCAGTATTTT.